This T cell receptor (beta chain) was sequenced in a study of STAT3 mutations in large granular lymphocyte leukemia (dated by TCRdb to the late 2010s). Study-level background: In roughly half of the longitudinally sequenced T-LGLL patients, canonical activating STAT3 mutations were detected. Serial deep sequencing of TCRbeta CDR3 and STAT3 was performed in patients with T-cell large granular lymphocyte leukemia to reconstruct clonal hierarchy and dynamics. Two patients with natural killer LGL leukemia were also sequenced longitudinally as controls within the study. Patients were sequenced at approximately 3.7 time points on average, with the number of samplings per patient ranging from 2 to 8. From an initial cohort of about 200 LGL patients, 15 to 20 representative T-LGLL cases were selected for longitudinal TCRbeta and STAT3 sequencing. More than half of T-LGLL patients received one or more immunosuppressive therapy regimens, with hematologic response in over 35% of those treated.

The study at large found these results: Dominant TCR clone burden was found to exceed STAT3 mutant burden in several patients, suggesting that STAT3 mutation arose secondarily within a pre-expanded clone. Linking therapy response to changes in TCR clonal burden was complicated by variable intervals between samplings and by differing treatment regimens. Because no samples were available when a clone first appeared, clonal expansion was inferred from samplings taken at other points. All T-LGLL patients had at least one immunodominant TCRbeta clonotype, and roughly half had multiple immunodominant subclonotypes. Since codominant clonotypes persisted in some patients, a small but highly pathogenic clone may have gone undetected. TCR clonotype switching after therapy was seen in about 30% of the 18 patients, with all newly emerging clones being STAT3 wild type.

The same DNA, extracted from blood mononuclear cells, served for both TCR sequencing and STAT3 sequencing. For this clone: Its antigen remains unidentified. Base qualities are not at hand, and no much larger clone is one base apart.

An Illumina MiSeq was used to sequence the TCRbeta libraries, yielding an average of about 41,000 productive templates per sample. TCRbeta CDR3 libraries were generated with the immunoSEQ assay using multiplex PCR amplification. As for the authors' bioinformatics: Repertoire diversity was computed as previously defined, with values near 0 indicating extremely monoclonal samples. TCRdb provides this immuneACCESS table in a form limited to in-frame rearrangements. Some clones are lacking; in checked studies, under half of them reflect an unresolved V gene, and why the rest are absent is not known. That table gives V, J and clone size, and the DNA gave D and trimming. This sample is represented by about 10,000 clones; 88% of them were singletons. The ten biggest clones cover around 35% of the sample. V was cut back by 5 bases and J by 2 bases, leaving a gap of 19 bases between them. Reading the germline V gene gives CDR1 SGHTA and CDR2 FQGNSA. The CDR3 measures 16 amino acids from cysteine to phenylalanine. Here the CDR3 DNA is all that survives: 48 bases in frame from base 1.

Input material: peripheral blood mononuclear cells. This sequence originates from a man aged 55 to 70 with T-cell large granular lymphocyte leukemia. Some clones in this sample may be carry-over from other donors' samples. The age is the age at diagnosis. The chain links TRBV7-2 with TRBJ2-7; possibly the D gene is TRBD1, per 5 matching bases. The CDR3 protein is CASSKTPGARAYEQYF. The sequenced DNA is TGTGCCAGCAGCAAGACACCTGGGGCGCGAGCCTACGAGCAGTACTTC.